This is a list of T cell receptor beta chains from one sample in a study of CD8 T cell repertoires and HIV-1 epitope variants. Their specific antigens are unknown. The data were produced by immunoSEQ multiplex PCR, yet TCRdb's version contains in-frame clones alone and is incomplete. Here the sample spans roughly 4,800 clones, 65% being singletons. The source material was cultured CD8+ T cells derived from PBMCs. The receptors originated from a male donor with HIV. The CDR3 runs from the conserved cysteine through the conserved F or W. D genes are given only for firm matches. Clone size is stated in some rows and not others, as once, few, many or a class when expanded.

V: TRBV27; size: few; J: TRBJ2-7; D: -; DNA: TGTGCCAGCCTCGAAGGACCAGGACCACTCTACGAGCAGTACTTC; CDR3: CASLEGPGPLYEQYF
V: TRBV10-3; size: -; J: TRBJ1-1; D: -; DNA: TGTGCCATCAGCGCAGGGGACACTGAAGCTTTCTTT; CDR3: CAISAGDTEAFF
V: TRBV19; size: -; J: TRBJ2-5; D: -; DNA: TGTGCCAGTAGTATAATTGGATCGGAGACCCAGTACTTC; CDR3: CASSIIGSETQYF
V: TRBV5-4; size: -; J: TRBJ1-1; D: -; DNA: TGTGCCGTACTCAGAGGGACTGAAGCTTTCTTT; CDR3: CAVLRGTEAFF
V: TRBV19; size: -; J: TRBJ1-5; D: -; DNA: TGTGCCAGCGGGGACGGCCCCAATCAGCCCCAGCATTTT; CDR3: CASGDGPNQPQHF
V: TRBV19; size: -; J: TRBJ2-1; D: -; DNA: TGTGCCAGTAGTCAACAGACAGGCCTCTTGGATGAGCAGTTCTTC; CDR3: CASSQQTGLLDEQFF
V: TRBV2; size: -; J: TRBJ2-7; D: TRBD2; DNA: TGTGCCAGCAGTACGGGACTAGCGGGAGTGGGCGCCTCCGAGCAGTACTTC; CDR3: CASSTGLAGVGASEQYF
V: TRBV7-8; size: few; J: TRBJ2-7; D: -; DNA: TGTGCCAGCAGCTCGAATTCCTCTCTTCGGGACTTC; CDR3: CASSSNSSLRDF
V: TRBV13; size: -; J: TRBJ2-4; D: -; DNA: TGTGCCAGCAGCTTAACCGGGACTTCTGAACTACTAGCCAAAAACATTCAGTACTTC; CDR3: CASSLTGTSELLAKNIQYF
V: TRBV28; size: -; J: TRBJ1-3; D: TRBD1; DNA: TGTGCCAGCGGAAACCCGACCAGAGACAGGGAGCCTGGAAACACCATATATTTT; CDR3: CASGNPTRDREPGNTIYF
V: TRBV23-1; size: few; J: TRBJ1-2; D: -; DNA: TGCGCCAGCAGTCAATGGAGGCTTAACTATGGCTACACCTTC; CDR3: CASSQWRLNYGYTF
V: TRBV10-3; size: -; J: TRBJ1-6; D: -; DNA: TGTGCCATAACAGCGAGCTCCTATAATTCACCCCTCCACTTT; CDR3: CAITASSYNSPLHF
V: TRBV15; size: -; J: TRBJ2-1; D: TRBD2; DNA: TGTGCCACCTCCGGGACTAGCGGGACCAATGAGCAGTTCTTC; CDR3: CATSGTSGTNEQFF
V: TRBV28; size: -; J: TRBJ2-1; D: -; DNA: TGTGCCAGCAGTTTAACCAATGAGCAGTTCTTC; CDR3: CASSLTNEQFF
V: TRBV5-1; size: few; J: TRBJ2-7; D: TRBD2; DNA: TGCGCCAGCAGCGGGACTAGCGGGGGGGCCTACGAGCAGTACTTC; CDR3: CASSGTSGGAYEQYF
V: TRBV4-1; size: -; J: TRBJ2-1; D: TRBD2; DNA: TGCGCCAGCAGCCAAGACCGCCCTAGCGGGGTTTACAATGAGCAGTTCTTC; CDR3: CASSQDRPSGVYNEQFF
V: TRBV10-3; size: -; J: TRBJ2-1; D: TRBD2; DNA: TGTGCCTCACAGGGACTAGGCGAGAATGAGCAGTTCTTC; CDR3: CASQGLGENEQFF
V: TRBV11-2; size: -; J: TRBJ2-5; D: -; DNA: TGTGCCAGCAGCTTAGATCTGACTGGGGGCGCAGAGACCCAGTACTTC; CDR3: CASSLDLTGGAETQYF
V: TRBV7-2; size: -; J: TRBJ2-3; D: TRBD2; DNA: TGTGCCAGCAGCCCGACCTTAGCGGGGGGCGGAGATACGCAGTATTTT; CDR3: CASSPTLAGGGDTQYF
V: TRBV5-6; size: -; J: TRBJ2-1; D: TRBD1; DNA: TGTGCCAGCAGCTTTAGGACAGGGTTCGGAGAGCAGTTCTTC; CDR3: CASSFRTGFGEQFF
V: TRBV28; size: -; J: TRBJ2-3; D: -; DNA: TGTGCCAGCAGAGCGGGACAGCCGTATACTATTAGCACAGATACGCAGTATTTT; CDR3: CASRAGQPYTISTDTQYF
V: TRBV10-2; size: -; J: TRBJ2-3; D: TRBD2; DNA: TGCGCCAGCAGTGAGATAGGACTAGCGGGCGATACGCAGTATTTT; CDR3: CASSEIGLAGDTQYF
V: TRBV11-2; size: few; J: TRBJ2-1; D: -; DNA: TGTGCCAGCAGCTTAGAGGACAGGGAGGGCTACAATGAGCAGTTCTTC; CDR3: CASSLEDREGYNEQFF
V: TRBV6-5; size: -; J: TRBJ1-2; D: -; DNA: TGTGCCAGCAGTCGCCAGGGAGGGGGAGATGGCTACACCTTC; CDR3: CASSRQGGGDGYTF
V: TRBV29-1; size: -; J: TRBJ2-7; D: -; DNA: TGCAGTGTGGGGGCAGGGGCTTACGAGCAGTACTTC; CDR3: CSVGAGAYEQYF
V: TRBV6-6; size: -; J: TRBJ1-1; D: -; DNA: TGTGCCAGCAGCCCCGACAGGATCGGCACTGAAGCTTTCTTT; CDR3: CASSPDRIGTEAFF
V: TRBV5-3; size: -; J: TRBJ2-7; D: -; DNA: TGTGCCAGAAGCGCCGACAACTCCTACGAGCAGTACTTC; CDR3: CARSADNSYEQYF
V: TRBV4-1; size: -; J: TRBJ1-4; D: -; DNA: TGCGCCAGCAGCCCGACCTTGACACCCGCAACTAATGAAAAACTGTTTTTT; CDR3: CASSPTLTPATNEKLFF
V: TRBV29-1; size: -; J: TRBJ1-1; D: -; DNA: TGCAGCGTTGAAGAAGGAGCTAACATGAACACTGAAGCTTTCTTT; CDR3: CSVEEGANMNTEAFF
V: TRBV6-5; size: -; J: TRBJ2-7; D: TRBD1; DNA: TGTGCCAGCAGTTACTCGGTGGACAGGCGGGAGCAGTACTTC; CDR3: CASSYSVDRREQYF
V: TRBV7-6; size: -; J: TRBJ1-5; D: -; DNA: TGTGCCAGCAGTCCCGGAGGTAGCAATCAGCCCCAGCATTTT; CDR3: CASSPGGSNQPQHF
V: TRBV11-3; size: few; J: TRBJ2-1; D: TRBD2; DNA: TGTGCCAGCAGCTTCAGAAGCGGGAGTTACAATGAGCAGTTCTTC; CDR3: CASSFRSGSYNEQFF
V: TRBV9; size: -; J: TRBJ2-7; D: TRBD1; DNA: TGTGCCAGCAGCCCCTGGACAGGGGGCCCCGGGGAGCAGTACTTC; CDR3: CASSPWTGGPGEQYF
V: TRBV7-2; size: few; J: TRBJ2-7; D: -; DNA: TGTGCCAGCAGCTTACGAGCGGGCGAGCAGTACTTC; CDR3: CASSLRAGEQYF
V: TRBV7-2; size: few; J: TRBJ2-3; D: -; DNA: TGTGCCAGCAGCTCCGTACTGGCGACAGATACGCAGTATTTT; CDR3: CASSSVLATDTQYF
V: TRBV28; size: -; J: TRBJ1-2; D: TRBD1; DNA: TGTGCCAGCAGTTTATGGGGACAGGGGGCGTACTATGGCTACACCTTC; CDR3: CASSLWGQGAYYGYTF
V: TRBV28; size: -; J: TRBJ1-1; D: -; DNA: TGTGCCAGCAGTTTGGGGACTGAAGCTTTCTTT; CDR3: CASSLGTEAFF
V: TRBV4-2; size: -; J: TRBJ2-7; D: -; DNA: TGTGCCAGCAGCCAAGTTGGCCAAGGTGAGCAGTACTTC; CDR3: CASSQVGQGEQYF
V: TRBV9; size: -; J: TRBJ2-7; D: TRBD1; DNA: TGTGCCAGCAGCCGGACAGGGGGCGGCGACGAGCAGTACTTC; CDR3: CASSRTGGGDEQYF
V: TRBV5-1; size: -; J: TRBJ2-4; D: TRBD1; DNA: TGCGCCAGCAGCCTGTTGGGACAGGGTAACATTCAGTACTTC; CDR3: CASSLLGQGNIQYF